This TCR beta chain was found in a study of CD8+CD57+ T cells in acquired aplastic anemia. Overall study context: Sorted CD4+ and CD8+ cells gave a mean 3.2 ug DNA, range roughly 0.2 to 27.4 ug. Healthy donors yielded 9 million to 14 million CD4+ cell reads on average. The study, taken as a whole, reports: Patient and control CD8+ Simpson's diversity was not significantly different. Approximately 28 CD8+ CDR3 sequences were shared between patients and controls.

The template for TCR beta VDJ and CDR3 sequence profiling was genomic DNA. Via MiXCR, TCRdb re-called the reads, giving one row per CDR3 protein. The sample lists about 220,000 distinct CDR3 sequences, almost 35% occurring once. The trim removed 2 bases at V and 3 bases at J, leaving 0 bases unmatched. This CDR3 has 14 residues. Per germline, CDR1 LNHDA and CDR2 SQIVND (reference sequence). At least ten counts were recorded for this clonotype. Its specificity is not known. The origin of this receptor is a human donor in good health, serving as a control. The rearrangement uses TRBV19 and TRBJ2-7, with 11 positions matching TRBD2. Sample: sorted CD4+, CD8+, or CD8+CD57+ T cells (not recorded which) from PBMCs. Written as DNA, the CDR3 is TGTGCCAGTAGTATACTAGCGGGGGGCTACGAGCAGTACTTC. Protein sequence: CASSILAGGYEQYF.